This T cell receptor beta chain came from a study of T cells in Graves' hyperthyroidism and ophthalmopathy. Study-level points and caveats: The authors' 13 V-J model separated ophthalmopathy from stable hyperthyroidism.

This clonotype was counted ten times or more. Its antigen remains unidentified. The V gene's germline CDR1 is ENHRY and CDR2 SYGVKD. V shed 3 bases, J shed 9 bases, and the junction held 9 bases outside the gene matches. This CDR3 region has 14 residues. Authors of the study amplified TCR beta CDR3 regions from RNA transcripts. First-round RT-PCR targeting the TCR CDR3 was performed with the HTBI primer set. TCRdb passed the multiplex PCR reads through MiXCR, listing each CDR3 protein once. Among 350,000 or so distinct CDR3 sequences listed, about a sixth were seen once. Uncontrolled infections, other autoimmune diseases, pregnancy or lactation led to exclusion of patients. Diagnosing involved the use of clinical symptoms, serum thyroxine and TRAb, thyroid ultrasound and orbital computed tomography.

The clonotype was recovered from a woman aged 40-49 years with Graves' ophthalmopathy. The chain has TRBV10-3 and TRBJ1-2, with TRBD1 identical over 8 bases. Sequenced input: blood. CDR3 protein: CAISEGTGGPRYTF. In DNA, the CDR3 is TGTGCCATCAGTGAAGGGACAGGCGGCCCCCGCTACACCTTC.